Listed here is a single TCR beta chain. Its specificity is unknown. The CDR3 loop spans 16 amino acids. Deletions cut 0 bases from V and 6 bases from J, with 17 bases between. The germline gives CDR1 SGHDN, CDR2 FVKESK. This specimen comes from a study of T cell repertoires in cytomegalovirus infection. As for the study in general: An indication of both CMV infection and matching HLA type came from public TCR beta signatures. Notes on the study in general: Cumulative frequency (of public TCR beta family members) identified carriers of CMV plus the relevant HLA. Ex vivo responses were dominated by HLA-C-restricted CMV-specific TCR beta clonotypes.

In TCRdb, the reads were re-called with MiXCR into one record per CDR3 protein. Counted here are under 200,000 distinct CDR3 sequences, roughly 17% occurring once; the ten biggest clones make up under 20%. The clonotype comes from a human donor in good health (CMV status not recorded). Some clones in this sample may be carry-over from other donors' samples. Material for sequencing was CD8+ T cells from PBMCs. The chain employs TRBV14 and TRBJ1-1; D is ambiguous. The CDR3 nucleotides read TGTGCCAGCAGCCAAGATCTTGGGGAATTGAAGGCTGAAGCTTTCTTT. Its protein product is CASSQDLGELKAEAFF.